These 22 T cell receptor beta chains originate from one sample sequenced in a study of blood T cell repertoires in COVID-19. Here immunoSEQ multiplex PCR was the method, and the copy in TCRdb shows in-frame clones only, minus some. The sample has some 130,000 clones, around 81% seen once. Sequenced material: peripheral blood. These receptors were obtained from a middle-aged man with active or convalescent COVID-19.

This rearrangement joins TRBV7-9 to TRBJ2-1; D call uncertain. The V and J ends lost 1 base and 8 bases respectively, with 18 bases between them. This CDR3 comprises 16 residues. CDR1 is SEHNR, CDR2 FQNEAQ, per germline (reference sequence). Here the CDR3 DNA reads TGTGCCAGCAGCTTAGGCCGGCTGGGCGCTTGGGATGAGCAGTTCTTC. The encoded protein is CASSLGRLGAWDEQFF.

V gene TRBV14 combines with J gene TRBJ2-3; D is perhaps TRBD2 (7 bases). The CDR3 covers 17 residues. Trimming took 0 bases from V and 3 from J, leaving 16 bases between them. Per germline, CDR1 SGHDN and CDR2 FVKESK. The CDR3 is CASSQERGTTVTDTQYF. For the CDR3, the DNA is TGTGCCAGCAGCCAAGAAAGGGGGACTACCGTAACAGATACGCAGTATTTT.

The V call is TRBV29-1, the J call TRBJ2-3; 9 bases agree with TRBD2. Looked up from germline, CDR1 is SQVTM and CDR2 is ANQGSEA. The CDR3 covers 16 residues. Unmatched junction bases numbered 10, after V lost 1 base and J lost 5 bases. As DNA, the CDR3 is TGCAGCGTTGAAGGGGATAGCGGGGGAAAGATAGATACGCAGTATTTT. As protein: CSVEGDSGGKIDTQYF.

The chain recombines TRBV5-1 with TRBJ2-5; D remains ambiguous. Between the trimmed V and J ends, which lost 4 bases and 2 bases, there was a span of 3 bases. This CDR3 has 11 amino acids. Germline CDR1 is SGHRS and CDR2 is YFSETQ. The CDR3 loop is CASSLQETQYF. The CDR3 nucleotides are TGCGCCAGCAGCCTACAAGAGACCCAGTACTTC.

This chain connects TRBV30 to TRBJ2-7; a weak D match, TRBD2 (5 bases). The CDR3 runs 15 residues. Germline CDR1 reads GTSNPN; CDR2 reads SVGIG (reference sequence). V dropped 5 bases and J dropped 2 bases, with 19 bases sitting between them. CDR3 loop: CAWSVGSPVPYEQYF. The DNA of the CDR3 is TGTGCCTGGTCCGTGGGGAGCCCGGTCCCCTACGAGCAGTACTTC.

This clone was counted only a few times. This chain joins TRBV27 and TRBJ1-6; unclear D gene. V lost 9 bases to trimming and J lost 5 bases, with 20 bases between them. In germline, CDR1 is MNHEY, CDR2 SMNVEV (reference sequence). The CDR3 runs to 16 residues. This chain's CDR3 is CARPPLETLDNSPLHF. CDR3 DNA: TGTGCCAGACCCCCCCTCGAGACACTTGATAATTCACCCCTCCACTTT.

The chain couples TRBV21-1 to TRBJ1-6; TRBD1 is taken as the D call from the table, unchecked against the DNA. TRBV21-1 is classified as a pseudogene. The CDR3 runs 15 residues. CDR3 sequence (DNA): TGTGCCAGCAGCAAGACAGGGTTTCGTAATTCACCCCTCCACTTT. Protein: CASSKTGFRNSPLHF.

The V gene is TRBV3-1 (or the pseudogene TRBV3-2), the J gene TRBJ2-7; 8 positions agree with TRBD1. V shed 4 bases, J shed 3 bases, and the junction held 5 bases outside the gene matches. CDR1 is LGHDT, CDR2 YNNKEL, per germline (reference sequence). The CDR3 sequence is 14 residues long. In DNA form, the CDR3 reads TGTGCCAGCAGCCCCAGGACAGGGAGCTACGAGCAGTACTTC. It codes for CASSPRTGSYEQYF.

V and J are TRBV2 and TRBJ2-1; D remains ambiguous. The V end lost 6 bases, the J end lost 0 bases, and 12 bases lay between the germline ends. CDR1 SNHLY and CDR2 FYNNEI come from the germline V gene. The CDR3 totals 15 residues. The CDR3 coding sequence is TGTGCCAGCAGAAATAAGCCCTCCTCCTACAATGAGCAGTTCTTC. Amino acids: CASRNKPSSYNEQFF.

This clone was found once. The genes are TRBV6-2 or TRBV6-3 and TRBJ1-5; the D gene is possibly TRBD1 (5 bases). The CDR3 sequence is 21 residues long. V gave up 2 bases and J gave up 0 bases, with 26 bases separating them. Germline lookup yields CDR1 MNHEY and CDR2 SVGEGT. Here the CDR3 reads CASSYPTTSGTRRNSNQPQHF. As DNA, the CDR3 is TGTGCCAGCAGTTACCCAACCACCTCCGGGACTCGTCGGAATAGCAATCAGCCCCAGCATTTT.

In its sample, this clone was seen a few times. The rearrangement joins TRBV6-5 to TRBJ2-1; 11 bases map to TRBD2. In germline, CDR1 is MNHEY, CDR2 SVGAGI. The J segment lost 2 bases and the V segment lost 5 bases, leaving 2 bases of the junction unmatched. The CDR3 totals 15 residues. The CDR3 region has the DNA TGTGCCAGCAGTCTTAGCGGGGGGGCCTACAATGAGCAGTTCTTC. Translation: CASSLSGGAYNEQFF.

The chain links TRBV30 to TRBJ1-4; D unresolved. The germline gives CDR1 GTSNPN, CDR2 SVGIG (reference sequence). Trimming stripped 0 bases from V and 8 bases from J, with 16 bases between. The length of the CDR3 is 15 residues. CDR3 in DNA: TGTGCCTGGAGTGTACAGATGGGGAGGAAAGAAAAACTGTTTTTT. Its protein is CAWSVQMGRKEKLFF.

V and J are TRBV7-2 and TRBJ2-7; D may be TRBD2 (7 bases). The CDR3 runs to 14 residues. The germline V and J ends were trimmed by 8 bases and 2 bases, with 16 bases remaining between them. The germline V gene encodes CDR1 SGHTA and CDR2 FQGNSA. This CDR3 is CASGGEGGPYEQYF. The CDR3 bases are TGTGCCAGCGGAGGGGAGGGGGGCCCCTACGAGCAGTACTTC.

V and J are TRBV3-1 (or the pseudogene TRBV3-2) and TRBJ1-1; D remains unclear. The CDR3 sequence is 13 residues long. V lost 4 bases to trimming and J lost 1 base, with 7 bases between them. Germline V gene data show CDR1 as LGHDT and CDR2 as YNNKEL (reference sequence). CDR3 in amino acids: CASSPHGNTEAFF. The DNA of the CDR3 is TGTGCCAGCAGCCCCCACGGGAACACTGAAGCTTTCTTT.

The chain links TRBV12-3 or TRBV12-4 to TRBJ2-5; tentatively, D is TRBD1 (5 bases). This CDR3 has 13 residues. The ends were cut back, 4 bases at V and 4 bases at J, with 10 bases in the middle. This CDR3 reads CASSSRDGETQYF. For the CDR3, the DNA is TGTGCCAGCAGTTCCAGGGATGGAGAGACCCAGTACTTC.

The CDR3: CASSQYDRASYEQYF. The CDR3 DNA reads as TGTGCCAGCAGCCAATATGACAGGGCATCCTACGAGCAGTACTTC. The chain employs TRBV3-1 (or the pseudogene TRBV3-2) and TRBJ2-7; 7 bases line up with TRBD1. Germline assignment: CDR1 LGHDT and CDR2 YNNKEL (reference sequence). The CDR3 runs to 15 residues. The V and J ends lost 2 bases and 1 base, in that order; junction bases with no gene match: 5.

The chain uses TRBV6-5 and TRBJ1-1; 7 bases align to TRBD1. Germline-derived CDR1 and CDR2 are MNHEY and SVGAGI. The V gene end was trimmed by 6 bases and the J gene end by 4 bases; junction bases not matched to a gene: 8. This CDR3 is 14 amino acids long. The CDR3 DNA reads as TGTGCCAGCAGGGGGTCAGGGGGGTCCACTGAAGCTTTCTTT. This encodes CASRGSGGSTEAFF.

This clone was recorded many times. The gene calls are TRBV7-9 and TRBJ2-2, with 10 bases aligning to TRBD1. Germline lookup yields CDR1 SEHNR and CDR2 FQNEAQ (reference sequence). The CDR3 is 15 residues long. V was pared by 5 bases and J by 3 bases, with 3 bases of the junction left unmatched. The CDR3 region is CASSAGTGDTGELFF. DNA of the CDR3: TGTGCCAGCAGCGCCGGGACAGGGGACACCGGGGAGCTGTTTTTT.

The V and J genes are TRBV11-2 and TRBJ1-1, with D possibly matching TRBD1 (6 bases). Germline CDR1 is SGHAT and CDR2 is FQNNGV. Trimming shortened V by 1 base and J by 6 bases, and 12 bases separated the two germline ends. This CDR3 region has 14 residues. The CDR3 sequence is CASSLVGRGSEAFF. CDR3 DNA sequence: TGTGCCAGCAGCTTAGTAGGAAGGGGGTCTGAAGCTTTCTTT.

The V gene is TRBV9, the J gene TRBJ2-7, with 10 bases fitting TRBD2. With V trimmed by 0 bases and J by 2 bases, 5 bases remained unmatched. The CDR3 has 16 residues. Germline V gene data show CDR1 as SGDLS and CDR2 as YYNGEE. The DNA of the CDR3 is TGTGCCAGCAGCGTAGAGGGTACTAGCGGGGCCTACGAGCAGTACTTC. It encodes CASSVEGTSGAYEQYF.

The CDR3 bases are TGTGCCAGCAGCTTAGATCCGGGGGTAGTTGGCTACACCTTC. Translated: CASSLDPGVVGYTF. V and J are TRBV11-2 and TRBJ1-2, with TRBD1 as a possible D gene (5 bases). The germline V gene encodes CDR1 SGHAT and CDR2 FQNNGV. Trimming removed 0 bases at V and 7 bases at J, with 12 bases between. The CDR3 length is 14 residues.

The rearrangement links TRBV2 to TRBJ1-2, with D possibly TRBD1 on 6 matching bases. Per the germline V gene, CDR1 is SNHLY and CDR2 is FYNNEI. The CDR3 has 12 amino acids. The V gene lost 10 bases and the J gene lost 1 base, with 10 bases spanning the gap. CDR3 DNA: TGTGCCATTCGGACAGTTAACTATGGCTACACCTTC. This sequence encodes CAIRTVNYGYTF.